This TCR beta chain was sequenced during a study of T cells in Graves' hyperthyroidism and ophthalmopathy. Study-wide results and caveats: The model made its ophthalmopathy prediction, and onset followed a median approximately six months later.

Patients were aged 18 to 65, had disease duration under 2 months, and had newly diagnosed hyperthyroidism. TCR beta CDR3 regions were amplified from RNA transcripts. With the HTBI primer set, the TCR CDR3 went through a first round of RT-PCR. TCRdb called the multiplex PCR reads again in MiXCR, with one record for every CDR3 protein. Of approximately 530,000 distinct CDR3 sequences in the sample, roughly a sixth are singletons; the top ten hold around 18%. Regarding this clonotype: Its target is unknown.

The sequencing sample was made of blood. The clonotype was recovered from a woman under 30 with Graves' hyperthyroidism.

Here the CDR3 reads CASSYSGLAGHNEQFF. CDR3 nucleotide sequence: TGTGCCAGCAGTTACTCAGGACTAGCGGGCCACAATGAGCAGTTCTTC. The chain carries TRBV6-2 or TRBV6-3 and TRBJ2-1; 11 nucleotides align to TRBD2. This CDR3 is 16 amino acids long. Unmatched junction bases numbered 3, after V lost 0 bases and J lost 5 bases. Germline V CDR1 and CDR2: MNHEY, SVGEGT.